One T cell receptor (beta chain) is described in this entry. It has no known antigen specificity. Nothing much larger sits one base from this clone, and base qualities are not available. Via the germline V gene, CDR1 is ENHRY and CDR2 SYGVKD. Clipping removes 6 bases from V and 4 bases from J, with 4 as the unmatched junction base count. The CDR3 contains 13 residues, cysteine and phenylalanine counted. Only the CDR3 DNA stays, 39 bases, in frame from base 1. Donors were healthy HIV-negative adults with no recently reported acute infections or vaccinations. Only Caucasian adults living in Nashville, Tennessee, USA were represented among the donors. CD4+ T cells were enriched by magnetic negative selection; naive cells were then positively selected on CD45RA, and the negative fraction formed the memory subset. Blood was obtained by leukapheresis, after which PBMCs were separated by Ficoll-Histopaque density gradient centrifugation and cryopreserved in liquid nitrogen vapor phase. Analytical flow cytometry was used to check the purity and quantity of every magnetically sorted T cell population. Each sorted fraction had its genomic DNA isolated and then quantified by UV absorbance on a Nanodrop 2000c.

The data were obtained in a study of shared clonotypes between healthy human individuals (dated by TCRdb to 2020 to 2021). For the wider study: The cohort comprised a couple of women and a few men aged 18 to 49 years. For each donor, three plates each were used for CD4 naive and CD4 memory, two plates were used for CD8 naive, and one plate was used for CD8 memory. To estimate repertoire size and how much clonotypes are shared between individuals, the study performed deep sequencing of blood TCR repertoires from roughly five healthy adults. To increase sequencing depth and limit assay-specific biases, TCR repertoire library preparation and sequencing were carried out by different laboratories using diverse techniques. Per donor, leukapheresis produced somewhere between about 0.9 and 10 billion PBMCs. The study at large found these results: Naive subsets generally had larger estimated clonotype richness than memory subsets did. Only blood was sampled, and tissue TCR repertoires likely differ from those in blood. Incomplete sequencing was indicated by rarefaction of sorted-subset datasets, despite the large sequencing depth. Across four donors, 4.5% to 6.5% of naive CD4, 3% to 3.5% of naive CD8, approximately 2.5% of memory CD4, and roughly 0.41% of memory CD8 clonotypes were shared. Because the study included only a small number of donors, the genetic and exposure-history diversity represented was limited. Pairwise subsampling led to the expectation that sequencing depth would affect the degree of clonotype sharing among donors. Clonotypes shared by all four sorted-subset donors showed higher generation probabilities than non-shared clonotypes.

Using the deep immunoSEQ assay, TCR CDR3 regions were amplified from genomic DNA by multiplex PCR. Extracted genomic DNA from each cell subset was distributed evenly across all wells of several immunoSEQ 96-well plates, and each plate was treated as a replicate. Each replicate PCR for sorted subsets received about 180 ng genomic DNA, equal to some 32,000 T cell genomes. Purified libraries were quantified with a Qubit 3.0 fluorometer, sized on a Bioanalyzer 2100, and re-quantified with the KAPA Library Quantification kit. Every immunoSEQ 96-well plate was sequenced on a separate single-read 150-cycle Illumina NextSeq 550 flow cell. The source study handled its data this way. Because the immunoSEQ output held only junctional sequences and lacked quality scores, the filtering could not match the filtering applied to full-length reads. Sequences were annotated with PyIR, a Python wrapper for IgBLAST v1.9, and V/J genes and CDR3 were assigned using IMGT germline references. Any read was removed if the V/J assignment was weak (E-value above 1e-6), the CDR3 was missing, or the read contained stop codons, out-of-frame junctions, or ambiguous translated residues. V3J clonotypes were defined by identical inferred V gene, J gene, and CDR3 amino acid sequence. To compute the percentage overlap between repertoires, the number of shared unique clonotypes was divided by the size of the smaller repertoire. Repertoire richness was assessed with RTK rarefaction, the Chao1 estimator, and Recon v2.1 estimates of unobserved clonotypes. Generation probabilities were computed with OLGA for all TCRbeta clonotypes obtained by the gDNA method from four donors. Not all clones reach the TCRdb copy of this immuneACCESS table, which keeps in-frame sequences only. Checked studies attribute under half of the gap to unresolved V genes and leave the rest unexplained. That table supplies the V and J calls and clone size; D and trimming were determined from the DNA. Counted in this sample were 2,500,000 or so clones; under 95% of them appeared once. Roughly 0.39% of the sample goes to the ten largest clones.

The receptor was isolated from a man between 18 and 35 years old in good health. Some clones in this sample may be carry-over from other donors' samples. The rearranged segments are TRBV10-3 and TRBJ2-3; a stretch of 7 junction bases matches TRBD2. The sequencing sample was made of naive CD4+ T cells from PBMCs. In the paper's terms, the cell subset or site label means: CD45RA+ positively selected. The CDR3 corresponds to CAIRGGDSDTQYF. The DNA sequence follows: TGTGCCATCAGGGGGGGGGATTCAGATACGCAGTATTTT.